Listed here are 28 T cell receptor beta chains from one sample, sequenced in a study of cytomegalovirus exposure and HLA in healthy donors. PCR employed 60 Vbeta and 13 Jbeta primers. The data were produced by immunoSEQ multiplex PCR, yet TCRdb's version contains in-frame clones alone and is incomplete. The table records fewer than 150,000 clones, over 65% of them present only once. Sequenced sample: PBMCs. These receptors were obtained from a woman in her thirties or forties in good health and CMV-seropositive.

This chain connects TRBV9 to TRBJ2-3, with D possibly being TRBD2 (5 bases). The germline V gene encodes CDR1 SGDLS and CDR2 YYNGEE. V lost 0 bases to trimming and J lost 0 bases, with 11 bases between them. The length of the CDR3 is 16 residues. The CDR3: CASSVGTPSSTDTQYF. DNA of the CDR3: TGTGCCAGCAGCGTAGGGACTCCTTCTAGCACAGATACGCAGTATTTT. The complete variable domain, with remaining parts taken from reference TRBV9 and TRBJ2-3, reads DSGVTQTPKHLITATGQRVTLRCSPRSGDLSVYWYQQSLDQGLQFLIQYYNGEERAKGNILERFSAQQFPDLHSELNLSSLELGDSALYFCASSVGTPSSTDTQYFGPGTRLTVL.

The gene calls are TRBV5-1 and TRBJ1-2; 8 bases are a match to TRBD1. The CDR3 spans 16 residues. V lost 5 bases, J lost 4 bases, and 13 bases stayed unmatched. Germline-derived CDR1 and CDR2 are SGHRS and YFSETQ. CDR3 region: CASRDQGASRSYGYTF. In nucleotides, the CDR3 is TGCGCCAGCAGGGACCAGGGGGCGTCTCGGAGCTATGGCTACACCTTC.

This clone was counted between two and nine times. Additional DNA sequences in this sample encode the identical CDR3. The chain uses TRBV5-4 and TRBJ2-1, with D perhaps TRBD1 (6 bases). Germline loops: CDR1 SGHNT, CDR2 YYREEE (reference sequence). Trimming left V 4 bases short and J 5 bases short, with 10 bases between. CDR3 length: 13 amino acids. The CDR3 spells CASSIDRHNEQFF. The CDR3 nucleotides are TGTGCCAGCAGCATAGACAGGCACAATGAGCAGTTCTTC.

The rearrangement joins TRBV6-5 to TRBJ2-2; 12 nucleotides match TRBD2. Germline loops: CDR1 MNHEY, CDR2 SVGAGI. This CDR3 has 15 amino acids. The V gene end was trimmed by 6 bases and the J gene end by 6 bases; junction bases not matched to a gene: 5. The CDR3 region is CASRSGLAGSGELFF. The CDR3 DNA reads as TGTGCCAGCAGGTCAGGACTAGCGGGATCCGGGGAGCTGTTTTTT.

This clone was observed once. This chain uses TRBV5-1 with TRBJ2-5, with 13 bases lining up with TRBD2. Matching the DNA end better, TRBJ2-7 makes the J call doubtful. The CDR3 has 16 amino acids. Germline loops: CDR1 SGHRS, CDR2 YFSETQ. This chain's CDR3 is CASSLGLAGGTYEQYF. In DNA form, the CDR3 reads TGCGCCAGCAGCTTGGGACTAGCGGGAGGAACCTACGAGCAGTACTTC.

The CDR3, as DNA: TGTGCCTGGAGTGTCGACAGGGGGCTGGTGAACACTGAAGCTTTCTTT. Protein product: CAWSVDRGLVNTEAFF. The V call is TRBV30, the J call TRBJ1-1, with 10 bases matching TRBD1. Germline-derived CDR1 and CDR2 are GTSNPN and SVGIG (reference sequence). The CDR3 length is 16 residues. Trimming cost V 0 bases and J 0 bases; bases outside gene matches: 4.

This chain joins TRBV7-2 and TRBJ1-2; D may be TRBD1 (6 bases). CDR3 size: 14 residues. Germline values: CDR1 SGHTA, CDR2 FQGNSA. Between the trimmed V and J ends, which lost 2 bases and 2 bases, there was a span of 9 bases. CDR3 amino acids: CASSLNTGNYGYTF. DNA for the CDR3: TGTGCCAGCAGCTTAAATACAGGGAACTATGGCTACACCTTC.

The chain recombines TRBV5-4 with TRBJ2-2, with TRBD2 as a possible D gene (5 bases). V lost 6 bases and J 4 bases, leaving 7 bases between the germline ends. CDR1 is SGHNT, CDR2 YYREEE, per germline (reference sequence). The CDR3 sequence is 12 residues long. CDR3 protein: CASNRGTGELFF. CDR3 nucleotide sequence: TGTGCCAGCAACCGGGGCACCGGGGAGCTGTTTTTT.

This chain links TRBV11-3 with TRBJ2-1; D possibly corresponds to TRBD1 (6 bases). V lost 1 base and J 9 bases, leaving 16 bases between the germline ends. The length of the CDR3 is 15 residues. CDR1 and CDR2 (germline): SGHNT, YENEEA. CDR3 nucleotides: TGTGCCAGCAGCTTAGTAGGGGGATTATCTAGTGAGCAGTTCTTC. Its translation: CASSLVGGLSSEQFF.

The genes are TRBV7-2 and TRBJ2-4; TRBD2 aligns across 11 bases. Germline CDR1 is SGHTA and CDR2 is FQGNSA. Unmatched junction bases numbered 8, after V lost 2 bases and J lost 8 bases. The CDR3 is 16 amino acids. The CDR3 nucleotides are TGTGCCAGCAGCTTAAAGGCACTAGCGGGAGAGTACATTCAGTACTTC. This codes for CASSLKALAGEYIQYF.

The rearrangement links TRBV7-6 to TRBJ1-1; D is undetermined. V was shortened by 1 base and J by 3 bases, with 6 bases between the two germline ends. The CDR3 length is 13 residues. Germline CDR1 SGHVS, CDR2 FNYEAQ. The CDR3 here is CASSLGGHTEAFF. DNA of the CDR3: TGTGCCAGCAGCTTAGGAGGGCACACTGAAGCTTTCTTT.

The chain links TRBV5-1 to TRBJ2-6; 8 bases are shared with TRBD1. The CDR3 is 18 amino acids. V trimming: 0 bases; J trimming: 1 base; junction bases outside the gene matches: 6. Germline lookup yields CDR1 SGHRS and CDR2 YFSETQ. The CDR3 DNA sequence: TGCGCCAGCAGCTTGGGACGGACAGGGTTGTCTGGGGCCAACGTCCTGACTTTC. As protein: CASSLGRTGLSGANVLTF.

V is TRBV5-1 and J is TRBJ2-3; 8 bases are shared with TRBD1. CDR3 length: 13 amino acids. V was clipped by 2 bases and J by 5 bases; unmatched bases: 1. The germline gives CDR1 SGHRS, CDR2 YFSETQ. The CDR3 region is CASSFGQGDTQYF. The CDR3 coding sequence is TGCGCCAGCAGCTTTGGACAGGGAGATACGCAGTATTTT.

CDR3: CASSPGDRGTFF. CDR3 DNA: TGTGCCAGCTCACCAGGGGACAGGGGGACTTTCTTT. This chain joins TRBV18 and TRBJ1-1; 11 bases are a match to TRBD1. V shed 2 bases and J 12 bases; nucleotides not matched to a gene: 2. CDR1 is KGHSH, CDR2 LQKENI, per germline. This CDR3 comprises 12 residues.

The CDR3 loop reads CASSLGDRGDPAFF. For the CDR3, the DNA is TGTGCCAGCAGCTTGGGGGACAGGGGAGATCCAGCTTTCTTT. The rearrangement links TRBV7-9 to TRBJ1-1; 10 nucleotides align to TRBD1. CDR1 SEHNR and CDR2 FQNEAQ come from the germline V gene (reference sequence). Trimming removed 3 bases from V and 10 bases from J; junction bases left unmatched: 8. The CDR3 length is 14 residues. Combining the CDR3 with reference TRBV7-9 and TRBJ1-1 gives the whole variable domain DTGVSQNPRHKITKRGQNVTFRCDPISEHNRLYWYRQTLGQGPEFLTYFQNEAQLEKSRLLSDRFSAERPKGSFSTLEIQRTEQGDSAMYLCASSLGDRGDPAFFGQGTRLTVV.

The rearrangement joins TRBV7-9 to TRBJ2-7; 7 bases map to TRBD1. Germline loops: CDR1 SEHNR, CDR2 FQNEAQ (reference sequence). The CDR3 extends over 14 amino acids. Trimming removed 9 bases from V and 2 bases from J; junction bases left unmatched: 10. As DNA, the CDR3 is TGTGCCAGTAAAAGGGACAGTGGAGCCTACGAGCAGTACTTC. Protein sequence: CASKRDSGAYEQYF. Combining the CDR3 with reference TRBV7-9 and TRBJ2-7 gives the whole variable domain DTGVSQNPRHKITKRGQNVTFRCDPISEHNRLYWYRQTLGQGPEFLTYFQNEAQLEKSRLLSDRFSAERPKGSFSTLEIQRTEQGDSAMYLCASKRDSGAYEQYFGPGTRLTVT.

The chain combines TRBV6-5 with TRBJ2-7; TRBD1 agrees at 7 bases. There are 15 residues in the CDR3. Germline V gene sequence: CDR1 MNHEY, CDR2 SVGAGI. J lost 2 bases, V lost 6 bases, and 10 bases had no gene match. The CDR3 DNA follows: TGTGCCAGCAGACAAAGCAGGGGGATCACCTACGAGCAGTACTTC. This translates into CASRQSRGITYEQYF.

This chain uses TRBV5-1 with TRBJ2-7, with D possibly matching TRBD2 (6 bases). The CDR3 runs 15 residues. CDR1 and CDR2 from the germline V gene are SGHRS and YFSETQ. V shed 5 bases and J shed 4 bases, with 19 bases lying between them. CDR3 region: CASRTGTPPQYEQYF. The CDR3 DNA is TGCGCCAGCAGAACCGGGACTCCACCACAATACGAGCAGTACTTC.

The chain couples TRBV4-3 to TRBJ2-4; the match to TRBD2 covers 10 bases. Germline assignment: CDR1 LGHNA and CDR2 YSLEER. V lost 4 bases and J lost 7; bases outside the gene matches: 16. This CDR3 is built from 18 residues. The CDR3: CASSPTSGSGGALNIQYF. The CDR3 region has the DNA TGCGCCAGCAGCCCTACGTCGGGAAGCGGGGGGGCCTTGAACATTCAGTACTTC.

This chain uses TRBV29-1 with TRBJ2-7, with D perhaps TRBD1 (6 bases). CDR3 size: 15 residues. Germline V CDR1 and CDR2: SQVTM, ANQGSEA. The V end was cut by 3 bases, the J end by 5 bases, with 20 bases between. Written as DNA, the CDR3 is TGCAGCGTTGAGGGGATACTACAGGGAGTCCACGAGCAGTACTTC. Encoded protein: CSVEGILQGVHEQYF.

CDR3 nucleotides: TGTGCCAGCAGCGCGAGCGGTAGCACAGATACGCAGTATTTT. Protein product: CASSASGSTDTQYF. The chain couples TRBV9 to TRBJ2-3; D might be TRBD2 (5 bases). Trimming shortened V by 3 bases and J by 0 bases, and 8 bases separated the two germline ends. This CDR3 is 14 amino acids long. CDR1 is SGDLS and CDR2 is YYNGEE in the germline V gene.

V is TRBV9 and J is TRBJ1-5; D ambiguous. CDR3 length: 16 residues. V was cut by 0 bases and J by 0 bases, with 10 bases left in between. Germline loops: CDR1 SGDLS, CDR2 YYNGEE. The CDR3 here is CASSVDPITSNQPQHF. CDR3 coding DNA: TGTGCCAGCAGCGTAGATCCTATTACTAGCAATCAGCCCCAGCATTTT.

The chain carries TRBV19 and TRBJ1-5, with D possibly matching TRBD1 (5 bases). The CDR3 length is 14 residues. Trimming stripped 8 bases from V and 6 bases from J, with 17 bases between. Per the germline V gene, CDR1 is LNHDA and CDR2 is SQIVND (reference sequence). The CDR3 nucleotides are TGTGCCAGTTCGGAGGGAGGAAGGGGTCAGCCCCAGCATTTT. Translating it yields CASSEGGRGQPQHF.

This clone has only one observation. The genes are TRBV11-3 and TRBJ1-3; TRBD1 might be the D (6 bases). From germline, CDR1 is SGHNT and CDR2 YENEEA. The CDR3 covers 15 residues. The V end lost 5 bases, the J end lost 2 bases, and 13 bases lay between the germline ends. CDR3 in DNA: TGTGCCAGCAGCCCCCGGTCAGGGGCTGGAAACACCATATATTTT. Its protein is CASSPRSGAGNTIYF.

This clone was seen a few times. The chain couples TRBV5-1 to TRBJ2-3; no definite D call. In germline, CDR1 is SGHRS, CDR2 YFSETQ. CDR3 size: 15 residues. V dropped 0 bases and J dropped 1 base, with 9 bases sitting between them. The chain's CDR3 is CASSLGSPGTDTQYF. The CDR3 region has the DNA TGCGCCAGCAGCTTGGGTAGCCCCGGCACAGATACGCAGTATTTT.

This sequence joins TRBV5-1 and TRBJ2-1; 8 nucleotides agree with TRBD2. Trimming removed 2 bases from V and 2 bases from J; junction bases left unmatched: 3. The germline CDR1 and CDR2 sequences are SGHRS and YFSETQ. This CDR3 spans 15 amino acids. The chain's CDR3 is CASSLAGDPYNEQFF. CDR3 bases: TGCGCCAGCAGCTTAGCGGGAGACCCCTACAATGAGCAGTTCTTC.

In nucleotides, the CDR3 is TGTGCCAGCTCACCACCGGGGGCGATAGCTAACTATGGCTACACCTTC. Its protein is CASSPPGAIANYGYTF. The chain is built from TRBV18 and TRBJ1-2, with D possibly TRBD1 on 6 matching bases. CDR1 and CDR2 from the germline V gene are KGHSH and LQKENI. The ends were cut back, 0 bases at V and 0 bases at J, with 11 bases in the middle. The CDR3 runs 16 residues.

The rearrangement uses TRBV4-1 and TRBJ2-7, with D tentatively TRBD1 (6 bases). Looked up from germline, CDR1 is MGHRA and CDR2 is YSYEKL. Trimming cost V 0 bases and J 0 bases, with 12 bases left between them. The CDR3 extends over 16 amino acids. The CDR3 reads CASSQEKRGSSYEQYF. In DNA, the CDR3 is TGCGCCAGCAGCCAAGAGAAGAGGGGGAGCTCCTACGAGCAGTACTTC.